Listed below are T cell receptor beta chains from one sample, sequenced in a study of blood T cell repertoires in COVID-19. Clones were read by immunoSEQ multiplex PCR, and TCRdb kept only the in-frame ones, dropping some. The repertoire holds roughly 570,000 clones, with 85% to 90% as singletons. The sequenced material came from peripheral blood. These receptors all come from a woman aged 45 to 65 with COVID-19, enrolled during active disease. The CDR3 runs from the conserved cysteine through the conserved F or W. The D gene is left open where the match is weak. For some rows the clone size is stated as once, few or many, or as a class when expanded; others skip it.

>-|TRBV30|TRBJ2-3|-
CAWGGWGEADTQYF
TGTGCCTGGGGCGGGTGGGGGGAAGCAGATACGCAGTATTTT
>-|TRBV7-9|TRBJ1-1|-
CASSPPGRRGKAFF
TGTGCCAGCAGCCCCCCCGGCAGGCGGGGGAAAGCTTTCTTT
>-|TRBV19|TRBJ2-1|TRBD2
CASSISSGGVYEQFF
TGTGCCAGTAGTATCTCTAGCGGGGGGGTTTATGAGCAGTTCTTC
>-|TRBV5-1|TRBJ1-3|-
CASSLTGPSLSGNTIYF
TGCGCCAGCAGCTTGACAGGTCCCAGCTTAAGTGGAAACACCATATATTTT
>once|TRBV5-1|TRBJ1-2|TRBD1
CASSPRTGRNYGYTF
TGCGCCAGCAGCCCACGGACAGGCAGAAACTATGGCTACACCTTC
>-|TRBV9|TRBJ1-1|-
CASSALSQGSEAFF
TGTGCCAGCAGCGCACTATCCCAGGGTTCTGAAGCTTTCTTT
>-|TRBV2|TRBJ1-5|-
CASSVGTPYQPQHF
TGTGCCAGCAGTGTAGGGACACCTTATCAGCCCCAGCATTTT
>-|TRBV19|TRBJ2-1|TRBD1
CASSPRQGEQFF
TGTGCCAGTAGTCCCCGACAGGGGGAGCAGTTCTTC
>-|TRBV5-4|TRBJ2-7|-
CASSHNRGGYEQYF
TGTGCCAGCAGCCACAACAGGGGGGGATACGAGCAGTACTTC
>-|TRBV6-5|TRBJ1-1|-
CASAIDTMNTEAFF
TGTGCCAGCGCCATAGACACGATGAACACTGAAGCTTTCTTT
>-|TRBV30|TRBJ1-5|-
CAWSVSDEQPQHF
TGTGCCTGGAGTGTAAGTGATGAGCAGCCCCAGCATTTT
>-|TRBV7-8|TRBJ2-5|-
CASSLERVLETQYF
TGTGCCAGCAGCTTAGAGAGGGTATTGGAGACCCAGTACTTC
>-|TRBV7-6|TRBJ2-7|TRBD1
CASSFAGGYEQYF
TGTGCCAGCAGCTTCGCAGGGGGCTACGAGCAGTACTTC
>once|TRBV30|TRBJ1-1|-
CAWSIGGIAFF
TGTGCCTGGAGTATCGGGGGGATAGCTTTCTTT
>-|TRBV5-6|TRBJ2-5|TRBD2
CASSPGTIAGTQYF
TGTGCCAGCAGCCCCGGGACTATCGCAGGGACCCAGTACTTC
>-|TRBV29-1|TRBJ2-7|TRBD2
CSVEGEGDEQYF
TGCAGCGTTGAAGGGGAGGGCGACGAGCAGTACTTC
>-|TRBV18|TRBJ1-2|TRBD1
CASSPGQDLYGYTF
TGTGCCAGCTCGCCAGGACAGGACCTCTATGGCTACACCTTC
>-|TRBV2|TRBJ1-2|TRBD1
CASRMTGRGDLNGYTF
TGTGCCAGCAGAATGACAGGGAGAGGGGACTTGAATGGCTACACCTTC
>-|TRBV5-1|TRBJ2-1|-
CASSFTGNNEQFF
TGCGCCAGCAGCTTTACCGGGAACAATGAGCAGTTCTTC
>-|TRBV10-3|TRBJ2-3|TRBD2
CAISEGASGGKPDTQYF
TGTGCCATCAGTGAGGGGGCTAGCGGGGGGAAGCCAGATACGCAGTATTTT
>-|TRBV2|TRBJ2-1|TRBD1
CASSRDREEQFF
TGTGCCAGCAGTCGGGACAGGGAAGAGCAGTTCTTC
>-|TRBV5-1|TRBJ2-5|TRBD2
CASSLGLADNQETQYF
TGCGCCAGCAGCTTGGGACTAGCGGATAACCAAGAGACCCAGTACTTC
>-|TRBV29-1|TRBJ1-2|TRBD1
CSVVGQQTYGYTF
TGCAGCGTTGTGGGACAGCAAACCTATGGCTACACCTTC
>-|TRBV9|TRBJ1-4|-
CASSPSGGFGEKLFF
TGTGCCAGCAGCCCTTCCGGGGGGTTCGGTGAAAAACTGTTTTTT
>-|TRBV11-1|TRBJ2-3|TRBD1
CASSLYDRAGDTQYF
TGTGCCAGCAGCTTATATGACAGGGCAGGAGATACGCAGTATTTT
>-|TRBV2|TRBJ1-3|TRBD1
CASSDPGQGAGNTIYF
TGTGCCAGCAGCGACCCGGGACAGGGGGCCGGAAACACCATATATTTT
>-|TRBV3-1/TRBV3-2|TRBJ2-2|TRBD2
CASSSQKLGTTNTGELFF
TGTGCCAGCAGCTCCCAGAAGTTGGGGACTACTAACACCGGGGAGCTGTTTTTT
>-|TRBV19|TRBJ2-6|TRBD2
CASKRGSETGANVLTF
TGTGCCAGTAAGCGGGGGTCCGAAACTGGGGCCAACGTCCTGACTTTC
>-|TRBV6-1|TRBJ1-3|-
CASSEVRNTIYF
TGTGCCAGCAGTGAAGTAAGAAACACCATATATTTT
>-|TRBV7-8|TRBJ1-1|TRBD1
CASSLVGTANTEAFF
TGTGCCAGCAGCTTAGTCGGGACAGCGAACACTGAAGCTTTCTTT
>once|TRBV18|TRBJ2-3|-
CASSLGPQGTTDTQYF
TGTGCCAGCTCACTAGGACCCCAAGGGACTACAGATACGCAGTATTTT
>-|TRBV3-1/TRBV3-2|TRBJ1-2|TRBD1
CASNRGLNYGYTF
TGTGCCAGCAACAGGGGCCTGAACTATGGCTACACCTTC
>-|TRBV2|TRBJ2-3|-
CASSLQRTNTDTQYF
TGTGCCAGCAGTCTCCAGCGAACCAACACAGATACGCAGTATTTT
>once|TRBV5-6|TRBJ1-1|TRBD1
CASSWGLGGAEAFF
TGTGCCAGCAGCTGGGGTTTAGGGGGCGCTGAAGCTTTCTTT
>-|TRBV5-4|TRBJ1-2|-
CASSFGGGYTF
TGTGCCAGCAGCTTCGGGGGAGGCTACACCTTC
>-|TRBV11-3|TRBJ2-3|-
CASSLREGDTDTQYF
TGTGCCAGCAGCTTAAGAGAAGGGGACACAGATACGCAGTATTTT
>-|TRBV10-3|TRBJ2-7|TRBD2
CAISAGLAGNEQYF
TGTGCCATCAGTGCGGGACTAGCGGGGAACGAGCAGTACTTC
>-|TRBV19|TRBJ1-4|TRBD1
CASSLGQGLATNEKLFF
TGTGCCAGTAGTCTAGGACAGGGGCTTGCAACTAATGAAAAACTGTTTTTT
>-|TRBV7-3|TRBJ1-6|TRBD1
CASSLLDRGNSPLHF
TGTGCCAGCAGCTTACTGGACAGGGGTAATTCACCCCTCCACTTT
>-|TRBV18|TRBJ2-1|-
CASSPRVSDNEQFF
TGTGCCAGCTCACCACGGGTCAGCGATAATGAGCAGTTCTTC
>once|TRBV27|TRBJ2-1|TRBD2
CASRSDPILAGAFRLNEQFF
TGTGCCAGCAGATCCGATCCTATACTAGCGGGGGCCTTCCGTCTCAATGAGCAGTTCTTC
>-|TRBV28|TRBJ1-2|-
CASGPPSLHYGYTF
TGTGCCAGCGGCCCGCCTTCCCTCCACTATGGCTACACCTTC
>-|TRBV5-1|TRBJ1-1|TRBD1
CASSPRGTGGWTEAFF
TGCGCCAGCAGCCCTCGTGGGACAGGGGGGTGGACTGAAGCTTTCTTT
>-|TRBV7-2|TRBJ2-2|-
CASSPRDFHTGELFF
TGTGCCAGCAGCCCCAGGGACTTCCACACCGGGGAGCTGTTTTTT
>-|TRBV6-5|TRBJ2-7|TRBD1
CASSGQGLDYEQYF
TGTGCCAGCTCCGGACAGGGTTTGGACTACGAGCAGTACTTC
>-|TRBV7-9|TRBJ2-7|-
CASSPGQEGEQYF
TGTGCCAGCAGCCCCGGACAGGAGGGCGAGCAGTACTTC
>-|TRBV6-5|TRBJ2-7|TRBD1
CASSLHRDRIYEQYF
TGTGCCAGCAGTTTACACCGGGACAGAATCTACGAGCAGTACTTC
>-|TRBV4-1|TRBJ1-2|-
CASSQRQGRSGYTF
TGCGCCAGCAGCCAACGCCAGGGGCGAAGTGGCTACACCTTC
>-|TRBV9|TRBJ1-2|TRBD1
CASSPRTGSVFDYGYTF
TGTGCCAGCAGCCCCCGGACAGGGAGCGTTTTTGACTATGGCTACACCTTC
>-|TRBV14|TRBJ1-3|-
CASSQETVSGNTIYF
TGTGCCAGCAGCCAAGAAACGGTCTCTGGAAACACCATATATTTT
>-|TRBV9|TRBJ1-2|-
CASAGGEDYGYTF
TGTGCCAGCGCTGGGGGGGAGGACTATGGCTACACCTTC
>-|TRBV4-2|TRBJ1-2|-
CASSQDWSGHYGHTF
TGTGCCAGCAGCCAAGATTGGTCAGGGCACTATGGCCACACCTTC
>-|TRBV5-1|TRBJ1-1|-
CASSFQGTEAFF
TGCGCCAGCAGCTTCCAGGGGACGGAAGCTTTCTTT
>-|TRBV3-1/TRBV3-2|TRBJ2-3|-
CASSQETGHPSGTQYF
TGTGCCAGCAGCCAAGAGACCGGCCACCCCTCGGGGACGCAGTATTTT
>-|TRBV2|TRBJ2-7|TRBD2
CASRERGGSYEQYF
TGTGCCAGCAGGGAGCGGGGGGGCTCCTACGAGCAGTACTTC
>few|TRBV18|TRBJ1-1|TRBD1
CASSSGQVTEAFF
TGTGCCAGCTCCTCGGGACAGGTGACTGAAGCTTTCTTT
>-|TRBV10-1|TRBJ1-1|-
CASQALGNTEAFF
TGCGCCAGCCAGGCGTTAGGGAACACTGAAGCTTTCTTT